The clone carrying this T cell receptor (beta chain) was seen a few times. TCRdb itself ran the reads through MiXCR, one entry per CDR3 protein. Of around 320,000 distinct CDR3 sequences listed, over 7.5% are singletons. Between the trimmed V and J ends, which lost 3 bases and 6 bases, there was a span of 15 bases. Germline V gene data show CDR1 as DFQATT and CDR2 as SNEGSKA (reference sequence). The CDR3 contains 14 residues. This sample is part of a study of T cell repertoires in cytomegalovirus infection. This TCR was recovered from a human donor in good health (CMV status not recorded). Some clones in this sample may be carry-over from other donors' samples. This chain joins TRBV20-1 and TRBJ2-1, with D perhaps assigned TRBD1 or TRBD2 (5 bases each). The sequencing input was PBMCs. DNA of the CDR3: TGCAGTGCTAGGGCCGGGACCGCAGGCAATGAGCAGTTCTTC. Protein sequence: CSARAGTAGNEQFF.